A selection of T cell receptor beta chains follows, all from one sample in a study of a mutant IDH1 vaccine in newly diagnosed glioma. TCRdb keeps only in-frame clones here, not all; method: immunoSEQ multiplex PCR. The table has roughly 49,000 clones, 80% to 95% seen once; the top ten hold less than 2.5%. Their cognate antigens are unknown. This sample comprised PBMCs, obtained from a glioma patient whose treatment included an IDH1 peptide vaccine. These receptors were taken from a man between 45 and 60 years old with glioma. Both conserved end residues are part of each CDR3. Only part of the rows carry a size: once, few, many, or a class if the clone is expanded.

J	V	size	CDR3
TRBJ2-5	TRBV11-2	.	CASSLNRAPQETQYF
TRBJ2-3	TRBV9	.	CASTPGGQDTQYF
TRBJ1-5	TRBV5-6	.	CASSLGVGAKGQPQHF
TRBJ1-1	TRBV6-5	.	CASSYYTGLNTEAFF
TRBJ2-3	TRBV5-1	.	CASSFYGPSTDTQYF
TRBJ2-2	TRBV9	once	CASRPGLAGTGELFF
TRBJ2-7	TRBV6-1	.	CASSGGTSPPSYEQYF
TRBJ1-6	TRBV27	.	CASSAQGDGNSPLHF
TRBJ1-2	TRBV18	.	CASSPSQDTYGYTF
TRBJ2-5	TRBV5-6	.	CASSIPQGRETQYF
TRBJ1-5	TRBV6-5	.	CASSYAGDQPQHF
TRBJ1-5	TRBV19	.	CATRRTGGLDQPQHF
TRBJ2-7	TRBV2	.	CATHDGLGSYEQYF
TRBJ2-3	TRBV21-1	.	CASSMTKSTDPF
TRBJ2-7	TRBV6-1	.	CASSERGSYEQYF
TRBJ1-1	TRBV27	.	CASSQTGWDTEAFF
TRBJ2-7	TRBV30	.	CAWRGQGAREQYF
TRBJ2-3	TRBV5-1	.	CASSRLAGRTDTQYF
TRBJ2-7	TRBV6-5	.	CASSYSSAAVNEQYF
TRBJ2-7	TRBV27	.	CASSDRVTYEQYF
TRBJ2-7	TRBV2	.	CASRAGASYEQYF
TRBJ2-5	TRBV5-4	.	CASSPGADQETQYF
TRBJ2-1	TRBV2	.	CASDISRNEQFF
TRBJ2-3	TRBV7-3	.	CASSLGLAGAGDTQYF
TRBJ1-3	TRBV7-6	.	CASSSGRLLSGNTIYF
TRBJ2-1	TRBV5-8	.	CASSARLAGMSNEQFF
TRBJ1-1	TRBV9	.	CASSLIKGIPTEAFF
TRBJ1-6	TRBV27	.	CASSLTERANSPLHF
TRBJ2-7	TRBV5-4	once	CASSSQGRISYEQYF
TRBJ1-1	TRBV7-6	.	CASSLGPFTEAFF
TRBJ1-2	TRBV19	.	CASSMGNGYTF
TRBJ2-1	TRBV7-2	.	CASSLVGQGVNEQFF
TRBJ1-1	TRBV5-1	once	CASSYTVSRGNTEAFF
TRBJ2-1	TRBV7-3	.	CASSSASGGLANEQFF
TRBJ2-7	TRBV14	.	CASSLSRGRTGYEQYF
TRBJ2-7	TRBV4-1	.	CASSRGQGLYEQYF
TRBJ2-7	TRBV19	.	CASSTSGDRGFYEQYF
TRBJ1-6	TRBV2	.	CASNRKGADNSPLHF
TRBJ1-1	TRBV27	.	CASSLSNRAGEAFF
TRBJ2-2	TRBV6-5	.	CASGDADSGTGELFF
TRBJ1-2	TRBV2	.	CASSGQGTYGYTF
TRBJ2-3	TRBV4-1	.	CASSQDSGTSNTQYF
TRBJ2-7	TRBV28	.	CASSFGRGPYEQYF
TRBJ2-5	TRBV29-1	.	CSVELGQRGTQYF
TRBJ1-6	TRBV7-2	.	CASSFGTAFSPLHF
TRBJ2-5	TRBV5-1	.	CASSLLTGMGQETQYF
TRBJ2-5	TRBV5-1	.	CASSFTGGIQETQYF
TRBJ2-3	TRBV7-3	.	CASSPTASGTQDTQYF
TRBJ1-5	TRBV18	once	CASSRTGMEPQHF
TRBJ2-7	TRBV4-3	.	CASSHNRVAYEQYF
TRBJ1-2	TRBV19	.	CASSMPGLYGYTF
TRBJ2-7	TRBV7-6	.	CASSFGGPYEQYF
TRBJ1-1	TRBV4-1	.	CASSQSVGRSSKAFF
TRBJ2-2	TRBV6-5	.	CASSYDLVGELFF
TRBJ1-5	TRBV6-1	.	CASSEGTAQPQHF
TRBJ2-7	TRBV5-4	.	CASSSSTVAGGEQYF
TRBJ1-2	TRBV30	.	CAYKKRGQGESGYTF